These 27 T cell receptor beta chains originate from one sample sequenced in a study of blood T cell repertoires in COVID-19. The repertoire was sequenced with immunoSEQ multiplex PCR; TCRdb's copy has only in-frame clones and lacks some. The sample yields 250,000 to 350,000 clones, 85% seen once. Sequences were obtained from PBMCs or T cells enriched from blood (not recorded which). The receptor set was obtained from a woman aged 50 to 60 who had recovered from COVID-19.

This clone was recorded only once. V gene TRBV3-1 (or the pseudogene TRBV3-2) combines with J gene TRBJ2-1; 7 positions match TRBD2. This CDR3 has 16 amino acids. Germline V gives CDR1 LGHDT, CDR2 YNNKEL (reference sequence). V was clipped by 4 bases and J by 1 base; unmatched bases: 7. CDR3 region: CASSRGGGRSYNEQFF. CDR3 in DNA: TGTGCCAGCAGCCGCGGCGGGGGTAGGTCCTACAATGAGCAGTTCTTC.

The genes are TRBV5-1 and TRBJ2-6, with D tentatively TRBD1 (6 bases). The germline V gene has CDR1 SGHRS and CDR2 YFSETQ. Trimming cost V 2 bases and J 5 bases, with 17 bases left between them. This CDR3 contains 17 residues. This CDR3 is CASSFIPTGSRANVLTF. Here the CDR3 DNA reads TGCGCCAGCAGCTTCATCCCCACAGGGTCTAGGGCCAACGTCCTGACTTTC.

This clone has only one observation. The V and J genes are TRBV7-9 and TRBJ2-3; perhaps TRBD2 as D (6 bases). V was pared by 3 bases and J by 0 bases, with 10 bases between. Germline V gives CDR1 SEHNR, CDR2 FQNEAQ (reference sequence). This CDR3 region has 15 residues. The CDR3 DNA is TGTGCCAGCAGCTTTAGCGGACTTAGCACAGATACGCAGTATTTT. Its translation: CASSFSGLSTDTQYF.

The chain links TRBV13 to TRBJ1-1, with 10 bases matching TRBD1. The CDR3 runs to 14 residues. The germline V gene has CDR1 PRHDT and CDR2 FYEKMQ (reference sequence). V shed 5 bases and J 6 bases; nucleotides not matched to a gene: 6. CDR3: CASSPGTGAAEAFF. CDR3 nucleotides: TGTGCCAGCAGCCCTGGGACAGGGGCTGCTGAAGCTTTCTTT.

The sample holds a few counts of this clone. For the CDR3, the DNA is TGTGCCAGCAGCCAAGATAGGGGGACCCGGCAGCAGTACTTC. Translation gives CASSQDRGTRQQYF. This chain connects TRBV4-2 to TRBJ2-7, with D possibly being TRBD1 (6 bases). Germline CDR1 LGHNA, CDR2 YNFKEQ. The CDR3 consists of 14 residues. V dropped 0 bases and J dropped 8 bases, with 14 bases sitting between them.

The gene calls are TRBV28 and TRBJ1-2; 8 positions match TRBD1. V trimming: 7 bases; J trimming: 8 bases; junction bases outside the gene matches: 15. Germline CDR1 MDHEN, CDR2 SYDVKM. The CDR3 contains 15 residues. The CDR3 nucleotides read TGTGCCAGCAACAAGGACGGCAGGGGGCTGAGGGGCTACACCTTC. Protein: CASNKDGRGLRGYTF.

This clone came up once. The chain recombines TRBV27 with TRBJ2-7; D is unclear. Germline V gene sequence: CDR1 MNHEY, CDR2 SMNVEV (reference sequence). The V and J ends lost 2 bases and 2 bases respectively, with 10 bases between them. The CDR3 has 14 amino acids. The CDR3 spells CASSLRVGPYEQYF. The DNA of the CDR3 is TGTGCCAGCAGTTTAAGAGTGGGCCCCTACGAGCAGTACTTC.

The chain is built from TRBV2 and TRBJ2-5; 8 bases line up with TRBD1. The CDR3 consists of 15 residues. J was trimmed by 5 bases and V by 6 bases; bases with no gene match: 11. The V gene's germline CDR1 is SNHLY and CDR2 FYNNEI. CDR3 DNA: TGTGCCAGCAGCGGACAGGGCAGGTTTTGGGAGACCCAGTACTTC. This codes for CASSGQGRFWETQYF.

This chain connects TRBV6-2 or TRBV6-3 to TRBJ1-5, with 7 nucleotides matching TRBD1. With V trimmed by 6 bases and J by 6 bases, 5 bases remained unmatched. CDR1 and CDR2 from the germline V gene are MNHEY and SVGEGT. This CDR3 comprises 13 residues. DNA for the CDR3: TGTGCCAGCAGCGACAGGGAAACTCAGCCCCAGCATTTT. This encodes CASSDRETQPQHF.

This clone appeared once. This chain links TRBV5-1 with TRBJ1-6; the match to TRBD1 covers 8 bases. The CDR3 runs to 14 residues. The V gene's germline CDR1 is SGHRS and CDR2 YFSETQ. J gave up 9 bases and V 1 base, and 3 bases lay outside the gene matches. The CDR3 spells CASSLPGGFSPLHF. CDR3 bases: TGCGCCAGCAGCTTGCCAGGGGGCTTTTCACCCCTCCACTTT.

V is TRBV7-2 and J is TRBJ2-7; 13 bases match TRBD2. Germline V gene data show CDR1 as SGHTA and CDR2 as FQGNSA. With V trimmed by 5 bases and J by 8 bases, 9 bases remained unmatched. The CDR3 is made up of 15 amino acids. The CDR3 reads CASSQPGLAGHQQYF. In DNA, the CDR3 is TGTGCCAGCAGCCAACCGGGACTAGCGGGGCACCAGCAGTACTTC.

The CDR3 DNA is TGTGCCAGCTCACCGACGGGACTTTATACGCAGTATTTT. Encoded protein: CASSPTGLYTQYF. This rearrangement joins TRBV18 to TRBJ2-3; TRBD2 might be the D (6 bases). The germline CDR1 and CDR2 sequences are KGHSH and LQKENI. This CDR3 region has 13 residues. The ends were cut back, 3 bases at V and 7 bases at J, with 11 bases in the middle.

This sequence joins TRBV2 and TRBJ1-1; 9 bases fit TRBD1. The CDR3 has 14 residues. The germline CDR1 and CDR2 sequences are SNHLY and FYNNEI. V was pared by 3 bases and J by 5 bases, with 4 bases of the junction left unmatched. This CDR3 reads CASSEGTGRTEAFF. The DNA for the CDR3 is TGTGCCAGCAGTGAGGGGACAGGGAGGACTGAAGCTTTCTTT.

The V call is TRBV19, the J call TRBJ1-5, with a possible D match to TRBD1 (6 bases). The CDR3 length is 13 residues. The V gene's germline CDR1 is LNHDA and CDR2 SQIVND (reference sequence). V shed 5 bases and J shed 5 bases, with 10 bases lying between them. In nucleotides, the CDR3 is TGTGCCAGTAGTCCTCAGGGGTATCAGCCCCAGCATTTT. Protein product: CASSPQGYQPQHF.

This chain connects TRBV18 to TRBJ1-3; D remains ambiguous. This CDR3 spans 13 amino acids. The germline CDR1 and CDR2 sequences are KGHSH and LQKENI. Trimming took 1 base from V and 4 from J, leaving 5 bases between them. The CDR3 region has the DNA TGTGCCAGCTCACCACGTCAGGGAAACACCATATATTTT. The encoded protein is CASSPRQGNTIYF. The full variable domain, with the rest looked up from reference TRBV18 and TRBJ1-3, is NAGVMQNPRHLVRRRGQEARLRCSPMKGHSHVYWYRQLPEEGLKFMVYLQKENIIDESGMPKERFSAEFPKEGPSILRIQQVVRGDSAAYFCASSPRQGNTIYFGEGSWLTVV.

The CDR3 spells CAWSARREKLFF. Written as DNA, the CDR3 is TGTGCCTGGAGTGCACGGAGGGAAAAACTGTTTTTT. This chain links TRBV30 with TRBJ1-4; no clear D. Trimming stripped 1 base from V and 8 bases from J, with 8 bases between. CDR3 length: 12 amino acids. Looked up from germline, CDR1 is GTSNPN and CDR2 is SVGIG (reference sequence).

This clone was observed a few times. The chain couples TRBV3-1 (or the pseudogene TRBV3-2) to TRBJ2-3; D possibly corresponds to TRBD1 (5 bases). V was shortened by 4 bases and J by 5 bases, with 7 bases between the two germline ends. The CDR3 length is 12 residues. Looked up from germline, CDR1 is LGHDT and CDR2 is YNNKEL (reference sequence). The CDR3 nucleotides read TGTGCCAGCAGCCCCCAGGGAGATACGCAGTATTTT. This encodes CASSPQGDTQYF.

Here the CDR3 DNA reads TGTGCCAGCAGCCCACAGGATTCCTATGGCTACACCTTC. Translated: CASSPQDSYGYTF. This sequence joins TRBV14 and TRBJ1-2, with D possibly being TRBD1 (5 bases). The CDR3 runs to 13 residues. Trimming pared 4 bases from V and 4 bases from J, leaving 10 bases between. The germline gives CDR1 SGHDN, CDR2 FVKESK.

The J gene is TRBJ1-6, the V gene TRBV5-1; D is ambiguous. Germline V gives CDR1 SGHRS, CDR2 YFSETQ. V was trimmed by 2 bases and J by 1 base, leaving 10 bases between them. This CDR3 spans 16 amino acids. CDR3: CASSFKGGSYNSPLHF. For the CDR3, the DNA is TGCGCCAGCAGCTTTAAGGGAGGATCCTATAATTCACCCCTCCACTTT.

The CDR3 here is CASSQPTSGYEQYF. As DNA, the CDR3 is TGCGCCAGCAGCCAACCAACTAGCGGCTACGAGCAGTACTTC. The rearrangement links TRBV4-1 to TRBJ2-7, with TRBD2 matching over 8 bases. The length of the CDR3 is 14 residues. J was trimmed by 3 bases and V by 2 bases; bases with no gene match: 3. The V gene's germline CDR1 is MGHRA and CDR2 YSYEKL.

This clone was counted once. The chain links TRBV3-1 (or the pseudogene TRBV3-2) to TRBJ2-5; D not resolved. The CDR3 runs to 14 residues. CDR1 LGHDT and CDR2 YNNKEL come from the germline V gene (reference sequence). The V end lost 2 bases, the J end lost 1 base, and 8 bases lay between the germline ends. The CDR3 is CASSQTVAQETQYF. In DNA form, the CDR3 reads TGTGCCAGCAGCCAAACAGTCGCCCAAGAGACCCAGTACTTC.

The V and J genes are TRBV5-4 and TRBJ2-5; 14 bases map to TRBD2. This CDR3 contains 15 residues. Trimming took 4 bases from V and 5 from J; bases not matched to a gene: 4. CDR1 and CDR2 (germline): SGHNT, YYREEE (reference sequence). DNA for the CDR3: TGTGCCAGCAGCCTCCGGACTAGCGGGAGGGAGACCCAGTACTTC. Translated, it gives CASSLRTSGRETQYF.

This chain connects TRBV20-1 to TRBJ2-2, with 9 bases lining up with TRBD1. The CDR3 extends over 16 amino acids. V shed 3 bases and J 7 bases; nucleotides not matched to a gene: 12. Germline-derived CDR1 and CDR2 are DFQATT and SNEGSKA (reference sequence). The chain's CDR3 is CSASDTGQGFGGELFF. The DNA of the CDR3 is TGCAGTGCTAGTGATACGGGACAGGGCTTCGGCGGGGAGCTGTTTTTT.

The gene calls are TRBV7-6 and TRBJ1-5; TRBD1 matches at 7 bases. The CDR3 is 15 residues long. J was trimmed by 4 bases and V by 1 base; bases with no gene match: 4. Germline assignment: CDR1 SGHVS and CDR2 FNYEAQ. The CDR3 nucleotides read TGTGCCAGCAGCTTAGTGGCAGGGGGAAATCAGCCCCAGCATTTT. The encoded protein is CASSLVAGGNQPQHF.

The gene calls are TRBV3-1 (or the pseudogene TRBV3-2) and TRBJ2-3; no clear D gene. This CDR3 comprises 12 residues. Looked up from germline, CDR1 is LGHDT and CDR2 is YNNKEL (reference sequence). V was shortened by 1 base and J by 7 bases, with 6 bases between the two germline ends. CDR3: CASSQASNTQYF. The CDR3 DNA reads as TGTGCCAGCAGCCAAGCCTCTAATACGCAGTATTTT.

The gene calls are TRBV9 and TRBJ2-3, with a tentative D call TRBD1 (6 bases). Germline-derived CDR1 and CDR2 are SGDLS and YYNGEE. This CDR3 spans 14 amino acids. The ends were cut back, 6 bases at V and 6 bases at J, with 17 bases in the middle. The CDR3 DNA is TGTGCCAGCAATCGGCTGGACAGTTCGGATACGCAGTATTTT. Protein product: CASNRLDSSDTQYF.

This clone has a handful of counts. DNA of the CDR3: TGTGCCATCCAGGCAGGGGAGAATGGAAACACCATATATTTT. As protein: CAIQAGENGNTIYF. The chain recombines TRBV19 with TRBJ1-3; D possibly corresponds to TRBD1 (6 bases). Trimming took off 10 bases at V and 3 bases at J, with 16 bases between the two ends. There are 14 residues in the CDR3. The germline V gene encodes CDR1 LNHDA and CDR2 SQIVND (reference sequence). The variable domain in full, completed from reference TRBV19 and TRBJ1-3, reads DGGITQSPKYLFRKEGQNVTLSCEQNLNHDAMYWYRQDPGQGLRLIYYSQIVNDFQKGDIAEGYSVSREKKESFPLTVTSAQKNPTAFYLCAIQAGENGNTIYFGEGSWLTVV.